This T cell receptor (beta chain) was captured in a study of blood T cell repertoires in COVID-19. Study-wide context: The samples span acute and convalescent COVID-19 from the United States, Italy and Spain. PBMCs, B-cell-depleted T cells, or T cells were the source of the cDNA or gDNA that made up the material.

As originally analysed: Estimation of nucleated cell counts relied on the amplification of reference gene primers. Clones were sequenced by immunoSEQ multiplex PCR, and TCRdb holds only the in-frame ones, with some missing. V and J calls and clone size follow that table, whereas D and trimming were derived from the DNA. The sample contains roughly 170,000 clones, approximately 90% of which appear only once. J was trimmed by 3 bases and V by 7 bases; bases with no gene match: 5. Germline V lookup: CDR1 SGHTA, CDR2 FQGNSA. The CDR3 extends over 14 amino acids. This sequence originates from a woman aged 18 to 35 who had recovered from COVID-19. Input material: peripheral blood. The gene calls are TRBV7-2 and TRBJ1-2; 10 bases fit TRBD1. The CDR3 DNA reads TGTGCCAGCATAACGGACAGGGGGGACTATGGCTACACCTTC. Translating it yields CASITDRGDYGYTF.